This T cell receptor (beta chain) was sequenced in a study of Graves' ophthalmopathy and Graves' hyperthyroidism listed by TCRdb under 2018. Study-wide context: Peripheral blood was collected at initial diagnosis, before any treatment. The study used TCR beta repertoire signatures to distinguish Graves' ophthalmopathy from Graves' hyperthyroidism and to predict progression to ophthalmopathy. In total, 135 blood samples were TCR-sequenced: roughly 45 ophthalmopathy, under 80 hyperthyroidism and some 17 hyperthyroidism-to-ophthalmopathy patients. To explore V-J signatures that separate ophthalmopathy from hyperthyroidism, a discovery set of about a hundred patients was enrolled, consisting of 40 to 45 with ophthalmopathy and about 60 with stable hyperthyroidism. An independent validation cohort was composed of 18 hyperthyroidism patients and roughly 16 patients who later progressed from hyperthyroidism to ophthalmopathy. T-cell repertoires of thyroid tissue and blood were compared in six or seven hyperthyroidism patients. Once sampling was done, hyperthyroidism patients were given methimazole at a starting dose of 30 mg daily, while ophthalmopathy patients were given high-dose intravenous methylprednisolone. The roughly 94 discovery patients were randomly divided into training and test sets at a 7:3 ratio. The full study reports these points: No statistical method was used to set the sample size in advance, and the investigators knew which group each participant was assigned to. In cross-validation, the 13-signature model distinguished ophthalmopathy from stable hyperthyroidism with just over 85% sensitivity and approximately 81% specificity, while in the test set the corresponding values were roughly 80% and 75%. In validation, the model predicted ophthalmopathy progression with about 71% sensitivity and roughly 72% specificity; 12 predicted patients were CT-confirmed with GO in a median of around 6.5 months. Most expanded thyroid clonotypes with a frequency above 0.001 also appeared in blood, which suggests that blood repertoires may reflect the immune response in the thyroid.

Patients with ophthalmopathy had moderately to severely active disease, with a Clinical Activity Score of 3 or more, a NOSPECS grade of 4 or more, and a disease duration of less than 3 months. Anyone with other autoimmune diseases, uncontrolled infections, pregnancy or lactation was excluded from the study. Clinical symptoms, serum thyroxine, TRAb, thyroid ultrasound and orbital computed tomography formed the basis of the diagnosis. Ficoll-Paque density gradient centrifugation was used to isolate PBMCs from around 9.1 ml of fresh peripheral blood. Total RNA was extracted with Trizol reagent and quality-checked on an Agilent 2100 Bioanalyzer. The CDR3 runs 15 amino acids, cysteine and phenylalanine included. The read is trimmed to its CDR3 DNA, 45 bases read in frame from base 1. Clipping removes 3 bases from V and 7 bases from J, with 9 as the unmatched junction base count. About this clonotype: The specificity of this receptor is unknown. Base-call qualities are not available, and no considerably larger clone is one nucleotide away.

TCR beta CDR3 regions were amplified from RNA transcripts for repertoire sequencing. The first round was an RT-PCR using HTBI primers with the Qiagen OneStep RT-PCR kit, and this first round was followed by a second-round multiplex PCR, then size selection and purification. Libraries were sequenced on an Illumina HiSeq2000 using paired-end 100 bp reads. The original methods were these. Reads were processed with SOAPnuke, discarding reads with adapters, uncalled bases, mean Phred below 15, or no exact constant-primer or identifier match. COPE v1.2.5 was used to merge the high-quality paired reads. Unique nucleotide sequences were defined as clonotypes and aligned to IMGT TRB V, D and J references using MiTCR v1.1. Only V-J combinations with frequency above 0.0001 were analysed, covering over 98% of repertoires. For each V-J combination, a TCR clonal expansion and chaos score was defined as the ratio of F50 clonal expansion to chaos observed in the TCRdist matrix. Welch's t-statistics and random forest were used to reduce features to 10 to 15 V-J combinations, which were fed into a naive Bayes classifier. The Morisita-Horn index was used to measure how similar the thyroid and blood repertoires were. TCRdb reanalyzed the raw reads on its own, using fastp at Q25 for trimming and MiXCR for clone calling, and kept in-frame beta chains. Each record represents a unique CDR3 protein, reported with the most common genes and DNA among its rows. What appears here as the V and J calls and clone size reflects TCRdb's work, not the paper's. The sample contains approximately 150,000 distinct CDR3 sequences, 35% to 50% of them found a single time. The ten biggest clones cover 8% to 9.5% of the sample.

The chain was built from TRBV12-3 or TRBV12-4 and TRBJ1-2, and 9 junction bases match TRBD1. Sequencing was done on a sample of peripheral blood. This receptor was taken from a man aged 30-40 years with Graves' ophthalmopathy. Donor details come from another sample of the same person, matched by shared clones. The CDR3 here reads CASSLYRDRVTGYTF. Read as DNA, the sequence is TGTGCCAGCAGTTTGTACCGGGACAGGGTGACTGGCTACACCTTC.